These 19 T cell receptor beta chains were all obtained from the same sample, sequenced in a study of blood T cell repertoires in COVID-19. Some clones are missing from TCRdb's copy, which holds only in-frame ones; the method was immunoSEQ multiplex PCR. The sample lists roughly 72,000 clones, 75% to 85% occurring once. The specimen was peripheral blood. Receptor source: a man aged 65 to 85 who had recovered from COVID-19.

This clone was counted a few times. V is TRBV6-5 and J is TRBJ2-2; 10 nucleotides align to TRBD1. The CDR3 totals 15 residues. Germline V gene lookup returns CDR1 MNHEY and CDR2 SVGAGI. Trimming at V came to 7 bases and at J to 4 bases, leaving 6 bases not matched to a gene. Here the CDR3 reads CASKETGGITGELFF. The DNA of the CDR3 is TGTGCCAGCAAGGAGACAGGGGGCATCACCGGGGAGCTGTTTTTT.

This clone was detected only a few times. Written as DNA, the CDR3 is TGCGCCAGCAGCTTCTGGACTGGCATTCAAGAGACCCAGTACTTC. As protein: CASSFWTGIQETQYF. The chain uses TRBV5-1 and TRBJ2-5; weak D call: TRBD2 (5 bases). The germline gives CDR1 SGHRS, CDR2 YFSETQ. The CDR3 has 15 amino acids. The germline V and J ends were trimmed by 2 bases and 2 bases, with 13 bases remaining between them.

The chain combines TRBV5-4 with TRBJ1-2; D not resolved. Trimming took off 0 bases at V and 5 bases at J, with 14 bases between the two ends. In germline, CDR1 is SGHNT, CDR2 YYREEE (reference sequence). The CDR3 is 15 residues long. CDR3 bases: TGTGCCAGCAGCTTGGATCCGCAGCGGGCTTATGGCTACACCTTC. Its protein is CASSLDPQRAYGYTF.

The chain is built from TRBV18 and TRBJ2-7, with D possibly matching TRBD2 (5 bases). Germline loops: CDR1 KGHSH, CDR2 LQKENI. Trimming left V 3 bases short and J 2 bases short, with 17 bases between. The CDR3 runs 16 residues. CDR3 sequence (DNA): TGTGCCAGCTCACCCCGCGGGTGGGATGTTGCCTACGAGCAGTACTTC. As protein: CASSPRGWDVAYEQYF.

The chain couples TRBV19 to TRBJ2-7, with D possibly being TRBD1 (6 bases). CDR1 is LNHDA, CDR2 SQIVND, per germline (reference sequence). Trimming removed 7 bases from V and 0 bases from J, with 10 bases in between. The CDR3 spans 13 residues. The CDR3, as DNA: TGTGCCAGTAACGACAGGTTCTCCTACGAGCAGTACTTC. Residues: CASNDRFSYEQYF.

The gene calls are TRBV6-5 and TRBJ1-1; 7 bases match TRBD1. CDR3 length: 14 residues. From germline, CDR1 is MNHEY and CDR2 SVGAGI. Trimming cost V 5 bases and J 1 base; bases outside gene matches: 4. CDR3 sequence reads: CASSTRTGNTEAFF. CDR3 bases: TGTGCCAGCAGTACGAGGACAGGGAACACTGAAGCTTTCTTT.

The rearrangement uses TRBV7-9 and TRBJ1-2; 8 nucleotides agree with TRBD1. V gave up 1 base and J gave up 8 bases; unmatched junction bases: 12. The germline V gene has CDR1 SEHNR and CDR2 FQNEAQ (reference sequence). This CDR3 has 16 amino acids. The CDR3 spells CASSLEGQAGYSGYTF. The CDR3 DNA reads TGTGCCAGCAGCTTAGAGGGACAGGCTGGGTATTCGGGCTACACCTTC.

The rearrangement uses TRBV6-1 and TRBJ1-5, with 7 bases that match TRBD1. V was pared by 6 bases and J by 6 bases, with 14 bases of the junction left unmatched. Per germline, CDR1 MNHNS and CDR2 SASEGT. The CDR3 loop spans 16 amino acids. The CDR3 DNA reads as TGTGCCAGCAGGGAAAGATTATTTCAGGGGGGTCAGCCCCAGCATTTT. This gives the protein CASRERLFQGGQPQHF.

CDR3 sequence (DNA): TGTGCCAGCAGTTCGGGACAACTTCTCTATGGCTACACCTTC. This sequence encodes CASSSGQLLYGYTF. V usage is TRBV28 and J usage is TRBJ1-2, with TRBD1 as a possible D gene (6 bases). Per germline, CDR1 MDHEN and CDR2 SYDVKM. This CDR3 is built from 14 residues. V gave up 4 bases and J gave up 4 bases, with 13 bases separating them.

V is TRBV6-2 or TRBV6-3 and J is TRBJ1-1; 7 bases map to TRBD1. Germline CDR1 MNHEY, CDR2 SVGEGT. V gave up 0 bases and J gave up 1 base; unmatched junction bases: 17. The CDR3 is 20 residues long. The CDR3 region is CASSYSRLRGLDVRNTEAFF. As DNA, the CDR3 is TGTGCCAGCAGTTACTCGAGATTGAGGGGGCTCGACGTTAGGAACACTGAAGCTTTCTTT.

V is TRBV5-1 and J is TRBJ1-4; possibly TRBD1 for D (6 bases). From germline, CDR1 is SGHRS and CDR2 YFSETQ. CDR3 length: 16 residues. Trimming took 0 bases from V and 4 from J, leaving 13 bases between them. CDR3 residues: CASSLVGWGRNEKLFF. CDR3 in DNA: TGCGCCAGCAGCTTGGTAGGGTGGGGGCGTAATGAAAAACTGTTTTTT.

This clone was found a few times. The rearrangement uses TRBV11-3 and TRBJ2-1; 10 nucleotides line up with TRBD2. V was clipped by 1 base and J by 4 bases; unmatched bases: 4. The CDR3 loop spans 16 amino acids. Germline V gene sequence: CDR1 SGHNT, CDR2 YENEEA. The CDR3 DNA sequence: TGTGCCAGCAGCTTAGGAACTAGCGGGGTTTACAATGAGCAGTTCTTC. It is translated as CASSLGTSGVYNEQFF.

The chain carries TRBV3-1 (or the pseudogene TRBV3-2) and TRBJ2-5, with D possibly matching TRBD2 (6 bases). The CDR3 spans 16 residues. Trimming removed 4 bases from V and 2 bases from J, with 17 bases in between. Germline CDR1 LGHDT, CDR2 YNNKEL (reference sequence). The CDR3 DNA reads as TGTGCCAGCAGCCCTAACGTAGTCGGAGGGCAAGAGACCCAGTACTTC. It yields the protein CASSPNVVGGQETQYF.

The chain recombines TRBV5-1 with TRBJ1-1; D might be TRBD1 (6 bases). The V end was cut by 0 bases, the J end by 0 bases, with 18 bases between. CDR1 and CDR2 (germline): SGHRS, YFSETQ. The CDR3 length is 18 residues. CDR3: CASSLGAGGQGLNTEAFF. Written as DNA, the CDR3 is TGCGCCAGCAGCTTGGGAGCGGGGGGCCAGGGATTGAACACTGAAGCTTTCTTT. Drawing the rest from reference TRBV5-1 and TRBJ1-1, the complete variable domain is KAGVTQTPRYLIKTRGQQVTLSCSPISGHRSVSWYQQTPGQGLQFLFEYFSETQRNKGNFPGRFSGRQFSNSRSEMNVSTLELGDSALYLCASSLGAGGQGLNTEAFFGQGTRLTVV.

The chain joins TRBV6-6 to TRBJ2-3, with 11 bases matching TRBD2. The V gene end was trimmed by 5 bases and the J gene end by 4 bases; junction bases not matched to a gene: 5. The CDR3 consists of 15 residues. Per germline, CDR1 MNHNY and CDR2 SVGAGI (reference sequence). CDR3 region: CASSDSGGAPDTQYF. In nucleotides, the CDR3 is TGTGCCAGCAGTGATAGCGGGGGGGCCCCAGATACGCAGTATTTT.

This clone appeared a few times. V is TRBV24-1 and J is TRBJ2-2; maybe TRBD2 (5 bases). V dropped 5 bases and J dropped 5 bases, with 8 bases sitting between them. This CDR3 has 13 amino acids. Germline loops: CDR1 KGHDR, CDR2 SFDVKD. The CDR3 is CATSAGSTGELFF. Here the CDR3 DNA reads TGTGCCACCAGTGCGGGATCAACCGGGGAGCTGTTTTTT.

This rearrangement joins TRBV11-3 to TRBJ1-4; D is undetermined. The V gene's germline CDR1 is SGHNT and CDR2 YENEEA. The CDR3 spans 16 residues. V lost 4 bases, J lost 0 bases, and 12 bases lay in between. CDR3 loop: CASSSRGWATNEKLFF. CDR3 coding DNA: TGTGCCAGCAGCTCCCGAGGTTGGGCAACTAATGAAAAACTGTTTTTT. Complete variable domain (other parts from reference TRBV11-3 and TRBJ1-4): EAGVVQSPRYKIIEKKQPVAFWCNPISGHNTLYWYLQNLGQGPELLIRYENEEAVDDSQLPKDRFSAERLKGVDSTLKIQPAELGDSAVYLCASSSRGWATNEKLFFGSGTQLSVL.

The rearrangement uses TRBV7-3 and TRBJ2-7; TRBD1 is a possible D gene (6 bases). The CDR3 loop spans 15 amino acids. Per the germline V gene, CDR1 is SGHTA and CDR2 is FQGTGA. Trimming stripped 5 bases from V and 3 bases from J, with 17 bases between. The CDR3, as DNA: TGTGCCAGCAGCCAGGCGGCAGGGGAGCTCTACGAGCAGTACTTC. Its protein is CASSQAAGELYEQYF. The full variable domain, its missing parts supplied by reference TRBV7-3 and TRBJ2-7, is GAGVSQTPSNKVTEKGKYVELRCDPISGHTALYWYRQSLGQGPEFLIYFQGTGAADDSGLPNDRFFAVRPEGSVSTLKIQRTERGDSAVYLCASSQAAGELYEQYFGPGTRLTVT.

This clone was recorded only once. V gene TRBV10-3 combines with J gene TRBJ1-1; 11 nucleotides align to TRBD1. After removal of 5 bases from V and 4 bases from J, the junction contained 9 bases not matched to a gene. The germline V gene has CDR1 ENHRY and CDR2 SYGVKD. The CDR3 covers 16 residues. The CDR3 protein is CAISPLRTGGVTEAFF. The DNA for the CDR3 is TGTGCCATCAGTCCCCTGCGGACAGGGGGCGTCACTGAAGCTTTCTTT.